This passage covers 16 T cell receptor beta chains from one sample sequenced in a study of T cell responses to AZD1222 COVID-19 vaccine. Sequenced by immunoSEQ multiplex PCR; TCRdb stores in-frame clones only, minus some. The sample lists about 64,000 clones; 80% were seen once. The sample in question was peripheral blood, obtained 28 days after the second AZD1222 dose. These receptors were collected from an adult who received the AZD1222 COVID-19 vaccine.

The chain recombines TRBV11-3 with TRBJ2-7, with D possibly being TRBD1 (5 bases). From germline, CDR1 is SGHNT and CDR2 YENEEA. The CDR3 loop spans 15 amino acids. Trimming removed 2 bases at V and 2 bases at J, with 13 bases between. The CDR3 sequence is CASSLPETATYEQYF. In DNA form, the CDR3 reads TGTGCCAGCAGCTTACCCGAGACAGCTACCTACGAGCAGTACTTC.

The chain recombines TRBV5-4 with TRBJ2-3; 7 bases fit TRBD1. Germline loops: CDR1 SGHNT, CDR2 YYREEE (reference sequence). The CDR3 runs to 14 residues. V was pared by 0 bases and J by 6 bases, with 4 bases of the junction left unmatched. This chain's CDR3 is CASSLERGHDTQYF. As DNA, the CDR3 is TGTGCCAGCAGCTTGGAGAGGGGGCACGATACGCAGTATTTT.

This chain joins TRBV10-3 and TRBJ1-1, with 10 positions matching TRBD1. Germline V gene lookup returns CDR1 ENHRY and CDR2 SYGVKD. With 2 bases clipped from V and 1 base from J, the junction kept 7 bases outside the gene matches. The CDR3 sequence is 17 residues long. This CDR3 reads CAISEPGQGRGNTEAFF. The CDR3 DNA reads TGTGCCATCAGTGAGCCGGGACAGGGGCGAGGGAACACTGAAGCTTTCTTT.

This clone was observed a handful of times. The chain is built from TRBV5-1 and TRBJ2-1; 11 positions agree with TRBD2. V was pared by 3 bases and J by 4 bases, with 3 bases of the junction left unmatched. The CDR3 runs 15 residues. Germline CDR1 is SGHRS and CDR2 is YFSETQ. CDR3 nucleotide sequence: TGCGCCAGCAGCTACCGACTAGCGGGGTACAATGAGCAGTTCTTC. Translated: CASSYRLAGYNEQFF.

A few counts support this clone. J is TRBJ2-1 and V is TRBV7-9, with TRBD2 identical over 8 bases. The CDR3 covers 17 residues. Germline V CDR1 and CDR2: SEHNR, FQNEAQ (reference sequence). J lost 0 bases, V lost 8 bases, and 12 bases had no gene match. This CDR3 is CASSRRGGISSYNEQFF. DNA for the CDR3: TGTGCCAGCTCGAGACGGGGGGGCATTAGCTCCTACAATGAGCAGTTCTTC.

The V call is TRBV11-2, the J call TRBJ1-2; 7 nucleotides agree with TRBD1. V lost 3 bases and J lost 4; bases outside the gene matches: 2. The CDR3 has 13 residues. Germline CDR1 is SGHAT and CDR2 is FQNNGV. The CDR3 DNA sequence: TGTGCCAGCAGCTTCGGGACAGTCTATGGCTACACCTTC. It specifies CASSFGTVYGYTF.

This clone has more than one count but fewer than ten. The rearrangement links TRBV19 to TRBJ1-5; TRBD1 agrees at 12 bases. The junction had 5 bases not matched to a gene; V was cut back by 5 bases and J by 6 bases. The CDR3 is 15 residues long. The germline V gene encodes CDR1 LNHDA and CDR2 SQIVND (reference sequence). The CDR3 reads CASSWDRGLGQPQHF. DNA for the CDR3: TGTGCCAGTAGTTGGGACAGGGGGCTTGGTCAGCCCCAGCATTTT.

This sequence joins TRBV10-3 and TRBJ1-2; D gene uncertain. CDR3 length: 13 residues. Germline assignment: CDR1 ENHRY and CDR2 SYGVKD. V was trimmed by 8 bases and J by 0 bases, leaving 10 bases between them. CDR3 sequence reads: CAISEDPNYGYTF. CDR3 DNA sequence: TGTGCCATCTCGGAAGATCCTAACTATGGCTACACCTTC.

This clone showed up just once. The rearrangement uses TRBV11-3 and TRBJ2-1; a possible D gene is TRBD2 (6 bases). The CDR3 runs to 13 residues. V lost 3 bases and J lost 6, with 9 bases in between. Germline loops: CDR1 SGHNT, CDR2 YENEEA. CDR3 sequence reads: CASSFMGGNEQFF. CDR3 coding DNA: TGTGCCAGCAGCTTTATGGGGGGCAATGAGCAGTTCTTC.

The J gene is TRBJ2-7, the V gene TRBV5-1; no firm D call. The germline V and J ends were trimmed by 3 bases and 6 bases, with 16 bases remaining between them. The CDR3 is made up of 14 amino acids. Germline V gene lookup returns CDR1 SGHRS and CDR2 YFSETQ. The CDR3 sequence: CASSYTRPPIEQYF. The CDR3 DNA sequence: TGCGCCAGCAGCTACACCCGCCCCCCTATCGAGCAGTACTTC.

Here the CDR3 reads CASSPGQGPSYEQYF. The DNA of the CDR3 is TGTGCCAGCAGCCCCGGACAGGGCCCTTCCTACGAGCAGTACTTC. This chain uses TRBV11-2 with TRBJ2-7, with TRBD1 identical over 8 bases. V shed 5 bases, J shed 1 base, and the junction held 7 bases outside the gene matches. This CDR3 contains 15 residues. Looked up from germline, CDR1 is SGHAT and CDR2 is FQNNGV.

The chain couples TRBV27 to TRBJ1-5, with 9 nucleotides matching TRBD1. Per germline, CDR1 MNHEY and CDR2 SMNVEV (reference sequence). The CDR3 extends over 16 amino acids. With V trimmed by 2 bases and J by 4 bases, 6 bases remained unmatched. Written as DNA, the CDR3 is TGTGCCAGCAGTTTAGGGACAGGGCGGAGGAATCAGCCCCAGCATTTT. Translating it yields CASSLGTGRRNQPQHF.

The chain carries TRBV7-9 and TRBJ1-2; the D is unclear. CDR1 is SEHNR and CDR2 is FQNEAQ in the germline V gene (reference sequence). There are 13 residues in the CDR3. The V end lost 5 bases, the J end lost 13 bases, and 20 bases lay between the germline ends. The CDR3 nucleotides read TGTGCCAGCAGCGCCCCGGTCCGGCCCGGTTGCACCTTC. This encodes CASSAPVRPGCTF.

The count of this clone is one. This sequence joins TRBV18 and TRBJ1-2; D unclear. Germline V gene data show CDR1 as KGHSH and CDR2 as LQKENI. The CDR3 loop spans 13 amino acids. Trimming left V 8 bases short and J 2 bases short, with 12 bases between. In DNA, the CDR3 is TGTGCCAGCCTTGACGACAAGAACTATGGCTACACCTTC. It translates to CASLDDKNYGYTF.

V and J are TRBV27 and TRBJ2-3; maybe TRBD2 (6 bases). Germline CDR1 is MNHEY and CDR2 is SMNVEV (reference sequence). V was clipped by 5 bases and J by 2 bases, with 17 bases between them. The CDR3 loop spans 16 amino acids. Here the CDR3 DNA reads TGTGCCAGCAGTAAATGGACTACCCGAAACACAGATACGCAGTATTTT. Its protein is CASSKWTTRNTDTQYF.

The chain combines TRBV6-5 with TRBJ2-3; D tentatively reads TRBD1 or TRBD2 (5 bases each). The V end lost 8 bases, the J end lost 2 bases, and 14 bases lay between the germline ends. Germline V gene sequence: CDR1 MNHEY, CDR2 SVGAGI. This CDR3 is 14 amino acids long. The CDR3 DNA reads TGTGCCAGCCAACTGGGGGTCAACACAGATACGCAGTATTTT. Its translation: CASQLGVNTDTQYF.